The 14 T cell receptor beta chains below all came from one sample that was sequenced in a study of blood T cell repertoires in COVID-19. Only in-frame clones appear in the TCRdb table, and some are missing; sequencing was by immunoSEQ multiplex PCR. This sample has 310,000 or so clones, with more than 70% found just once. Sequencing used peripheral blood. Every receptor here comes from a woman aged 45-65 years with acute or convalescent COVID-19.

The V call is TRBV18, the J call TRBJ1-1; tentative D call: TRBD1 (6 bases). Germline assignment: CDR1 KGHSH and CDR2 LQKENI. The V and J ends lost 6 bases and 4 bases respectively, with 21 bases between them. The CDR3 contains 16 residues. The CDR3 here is CASSFTGTVGGTEAFF. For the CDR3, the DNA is TGTGCCAGCTCGTTTACAGGGACGGTAGGTGGCACTGAAGCTTTCTTT.

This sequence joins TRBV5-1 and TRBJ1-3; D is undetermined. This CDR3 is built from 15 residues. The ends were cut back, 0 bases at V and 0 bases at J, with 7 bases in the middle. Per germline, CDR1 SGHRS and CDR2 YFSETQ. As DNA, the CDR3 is TGCGCCAGCAGCTTGGCCACGGGCTCTGGAAACACCATATATTTT. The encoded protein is CASSLATGSGNTIYF.

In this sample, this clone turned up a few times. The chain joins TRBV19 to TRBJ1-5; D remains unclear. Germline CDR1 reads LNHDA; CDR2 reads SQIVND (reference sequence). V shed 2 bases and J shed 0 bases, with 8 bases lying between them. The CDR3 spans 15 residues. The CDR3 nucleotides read TGTGCCAGTAGTATATGGCAGGTTAGCAATCAGCCCCAGCATTTT. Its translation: CASSIWQVSNQPQHF.

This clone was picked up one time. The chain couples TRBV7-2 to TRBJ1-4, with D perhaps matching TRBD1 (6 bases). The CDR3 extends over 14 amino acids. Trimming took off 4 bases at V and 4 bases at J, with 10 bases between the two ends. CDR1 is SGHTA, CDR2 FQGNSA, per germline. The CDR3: CASSSDSFNEKLFF. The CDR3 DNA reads TGTGCCAGCAGCTCGGACAGTTTTAATGAAAAACTGTTTTTT.

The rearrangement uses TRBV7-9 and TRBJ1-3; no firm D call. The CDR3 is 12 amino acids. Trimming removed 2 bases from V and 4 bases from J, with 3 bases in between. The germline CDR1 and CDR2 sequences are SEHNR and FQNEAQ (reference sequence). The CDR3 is CASSLTGNTIYF. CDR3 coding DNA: TGTGCCAGCAGCTTAACAGGAAACACCATATATTTT.

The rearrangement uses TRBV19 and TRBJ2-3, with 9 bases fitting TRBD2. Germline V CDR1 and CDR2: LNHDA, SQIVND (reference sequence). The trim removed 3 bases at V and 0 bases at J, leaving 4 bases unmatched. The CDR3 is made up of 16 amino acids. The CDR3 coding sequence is TGTGCCAGTAGTATTCCTAGCGGGGAAAGCACAGATACGCAGTATTTT. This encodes CASSIPSGESTDTQYF.

The CDR3 spells CASSGAGGSPLEKLFF. In DNA form, the CDR3 reads TGTGCCAGTAGCGGAGCGGGGGGGTCACCCCTTGAAAAACTGTTTTTT. The V call is TRBV19, the J call TRBJ1-4; D possibly corresponds to TRBD1 (5 bases). Germline CDR1 reads LNHDA; CDR2 reads SQIVND (reference sequence). CDR3 length: 16 residues. V was trimmed by 6 bases and J by 7 bases, leaving 21 bases between them.

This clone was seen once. CDR3 nucleotides: TGTGCCAGCAGTTCACTAGCGGCTTTCTACGAGCAGTACTTC. Amino acid sequence: CASSSLAAFYEQYF. The rearrangement links TRBV27 to TRBJ2-7; 8 bases map to TRBD2. The CDR3 sequence is 14 residues long. The trim removed 4 bases at V and 3 bases at J, leaving 5 bases unmatched. Germline CDR1 is MNHEY and CDR2 is SMNVEV (reference sequence).

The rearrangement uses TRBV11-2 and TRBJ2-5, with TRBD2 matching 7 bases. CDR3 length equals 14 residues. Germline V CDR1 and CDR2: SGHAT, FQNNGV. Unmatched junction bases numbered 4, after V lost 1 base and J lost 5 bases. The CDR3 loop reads CASSLVWGGETQYF. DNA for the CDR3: TGTGCCAGCAGCTTAGTTTGGGGGGGGGAGACCCAGTACTTC.

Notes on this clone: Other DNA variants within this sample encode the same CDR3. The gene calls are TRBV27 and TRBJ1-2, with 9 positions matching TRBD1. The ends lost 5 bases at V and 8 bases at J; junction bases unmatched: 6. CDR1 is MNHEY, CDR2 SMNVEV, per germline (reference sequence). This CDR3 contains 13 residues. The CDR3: CASSPGTGLGYTF. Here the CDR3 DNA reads TGTGCCAGCAGTCCAGGGACAGGGTTGGGCTACACCTTC.

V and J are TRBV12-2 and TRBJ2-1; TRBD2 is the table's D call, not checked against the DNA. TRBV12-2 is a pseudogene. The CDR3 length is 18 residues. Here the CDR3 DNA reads TGTGCAAGTCGTTCTGGACTAGCGGGGCCCAGCTCCTACAATGAGCAGTTCTTC. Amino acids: CASRSGLAGPSSYNEQFF.

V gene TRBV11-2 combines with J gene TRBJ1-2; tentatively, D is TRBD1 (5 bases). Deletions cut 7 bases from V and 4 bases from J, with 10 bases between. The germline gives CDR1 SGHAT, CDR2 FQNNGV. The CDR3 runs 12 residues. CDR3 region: CASTSGGYGYTF. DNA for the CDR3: TGTGCCAGCACCTCGGGGGGCTATGGCTACACCTTC.

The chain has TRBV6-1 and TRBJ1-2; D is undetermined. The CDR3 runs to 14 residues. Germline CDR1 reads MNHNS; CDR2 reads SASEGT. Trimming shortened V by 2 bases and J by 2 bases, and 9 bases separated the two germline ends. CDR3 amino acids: CASSEIGGNYGYTF. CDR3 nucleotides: TGTGCCAGCAGTGAAATAGGCGGGAACTATGGCTACACCTTC.

The CDR3 is CASSRTGSRDYGYTF. Written as DNA, the CDR3 is TGTGCCAGTAGTAGGACAGGGTCCCGTGACTATGGCTACACCTTC. V gene TRBV19 combines with J gene TRBJ1-2, with TRBD1 matching over 8 bases. The length of the CDR3 is 15 residues. Looked up from germline, CDR1 is LNHDA and CDR2 is SQIVND (reference sequence). V gave up 4 bases and J gave up 3 bases; unmatched junction bases: 7.